This record looks at one TCR beta chain sequence and its context. This specimen belongs to a study of blood T cell repertoires in COVID-19. Cohorts were assigned according to the clinical history that participants reported. Germline CDR1 reads SGHRS; CDR2 reads YFSETQ. V lost 7 bases and J lost 4; bases outside the gene matches: 18. This CDR3 is 18 amino acids long. The protocol was immunoSEQ multiplex PCR, while the TCRdb copy is restricted to in-frame clones and leaves out a portion. The sample lists 200,000 to 250,000 clones, about 88% occurring once. The sequenced material came from PBMCs or T cells enriched from blood (not recorded which). The J gene is TRBJ1-1, the V gene TRBV5-1, with TRBD1 identical over 11 bases. The source is a woman aged 25 to 39 who had recovered from COVID-19. CDR3: CASGKTKWTGGSSTEAFF. The CDR3 nucleotides are TGCGCCAGCGGGAAGACTAAATGGACAGGGGGCTCGAGCACTGAAGCTTTCTTT.